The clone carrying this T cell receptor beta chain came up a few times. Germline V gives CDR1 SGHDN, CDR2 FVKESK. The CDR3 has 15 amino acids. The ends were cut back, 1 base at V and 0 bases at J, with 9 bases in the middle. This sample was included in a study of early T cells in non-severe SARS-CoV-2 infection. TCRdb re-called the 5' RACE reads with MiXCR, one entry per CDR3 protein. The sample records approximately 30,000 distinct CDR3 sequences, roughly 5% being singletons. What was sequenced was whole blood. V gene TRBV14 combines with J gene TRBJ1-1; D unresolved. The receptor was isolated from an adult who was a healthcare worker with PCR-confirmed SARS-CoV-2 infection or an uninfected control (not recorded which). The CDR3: CASSQVLGLNTEAFF. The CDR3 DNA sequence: TGTGCCAGCAGCCAAGTACTCGGGTTGAACACTGAAGCTTTCTTT.